The present T cell receptor beta chain was sequenced within a study of blood T cell repertoires in COVID-19. Overall study: Sites in the United States, Italy and Spain provided acute and convalescent COVID-19 samples. In each case, the material was cDNA or gDNA derived from T cells, B-cell-depleted T cells, or PBMCs.

The CDR3 spans 15 residues. CDR1 SGHRS and CDR2 YFSETQ come from the germline V gene. V lost 4 bases, J lost 4 bases, and 7 bases stayed unmatched. As processed by the authors: Amplification from reference gene primers served as the basis for estimated nucleated cell counts. Only in-frame clones appear in the TCRdb table, and some are missing; sequencing was by immunoSEQ multiplex PCR. The V and J calls and the clone size are those of that table, but D and trimming were determined from the DNA. The sample records over 30,000 clones, roughly 85% being singletons. Sample: peripheral blood. The receptor's source is an older woman with active COVID-19. The chain links TRBV5-1 to TRBJ2-2; 7 nucleotides match TRBD1. This CDR3 is CASSARQGSTGELFF. Here the CDR3 DNA reads TGCGCCAGCAGCGCCCGACAGGGCTCCACCGGGGAGCTGTTTTTT. Full variable domain (missing parts from reference TRBV5-1 and TRBJ2-2): KAGVTQTPRYLIKTRGQQVTLSCSPISGHRSVSWYQQTPGQGLQFLFEYFSETQRNKGNFPGRFSGRQFSNSRSEMNVSTLELGDSALYLCASSARQGSTGELFFGEGSRLTVL.